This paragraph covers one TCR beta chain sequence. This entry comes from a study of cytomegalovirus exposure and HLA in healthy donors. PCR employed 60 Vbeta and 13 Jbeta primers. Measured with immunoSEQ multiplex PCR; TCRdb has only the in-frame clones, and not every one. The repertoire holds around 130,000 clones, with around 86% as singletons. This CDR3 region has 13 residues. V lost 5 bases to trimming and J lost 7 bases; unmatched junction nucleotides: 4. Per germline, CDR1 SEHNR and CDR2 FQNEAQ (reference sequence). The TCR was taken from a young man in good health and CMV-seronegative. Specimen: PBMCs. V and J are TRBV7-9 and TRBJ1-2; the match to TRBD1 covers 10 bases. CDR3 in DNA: TGTGCCAGCAGCGTCGGGACAGGGGTTGGCTACACCTTC. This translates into CASSVGTGVGYTF.